This T cell receptor beta chain emerged from a study of blood T cells in healthy people across ages. Primers used in a second PCR of about 6 to 11 cycles were a sample-barcoded 5' primer and a J-beta primer mix. From the 5' RACE reads, TCRdb called clonotypes with MiXCR, one entry per CDR3 protein. Counted here are 1.5 million to 2 million distinct CDR3 sequences, roughly 52% occurring once; the ten biggest clones make up over 2%. Unmatched junction bases numbered 8, after V lost 4 bases and J lost 3 bases. The CDR3 consists of 16 residues. In germline, CDR1 is SGHTA, CDR2 FQGNSA. The sample comprised blood. The sequence was obtained from a woman aged 35 to 49 in good health. The chain employs TRBV7-2 and TRBJ1-4; TRBD1 matches 7 bases. The CDR3 region has the DNA TGTGCCAGCAGCTCCCAACAGGGGAAACCTAATGAAAAACTGTTTTTT. It codes for CASSSQQGKPNEKLFF.